Presented here are 28 T cell receptor beta chains from one specimen sequenced in a study of blood T cells in healthy people across ages. Primed by a sample-barcoded 5' primer and a J-beta primer mix, a second PCR proceeded for about 6 to 12 cycles. Using its own MiXCR run on the 5' RACE reads, TCRdb lists one record per CDR3 protein. Among over a million distinct CDR3 sequences, almost 25% were seen once, and the ten largest hold approximately 0.7%. These data were also filed under a second study, of T cells of mothers and their children.

Sequencing was carried out using blood. All receptors come from a girl aged 2 to 10 in good health.

This clonotype was observed a handful of times. The chain combines TRBV5-1 with TRBJ2-5, with 12 bases aligning to TRBD2. Trimming took 0 bases from V and 1 from J; bases not matched to a gene: 7. CDR1 is SGHRS, CDR2 YFSETQ, per germline. This CDR3 is 18 amino acids long. The CDR3 DNA follows: TGCGCCAGCAGCTTGGAGGGCTTACTAGCGGGGGGCCAAGAGACCCAGTACTTC. Translated: CASSLEGLLAGGQETQYF.

This chain connects TRBV18 to TRBJ2-7, with no clear D. The J call is in doubt because the DNA end fits TRBJ2-1 better. The CDR3 runs to 15 residues. Per the germline V gene, CDR1 is KGHSH and CDR2 is LQKENI. The CDR3 is CASSPQGFVYNEQFF. The CDR3 DNA reads as TGTGCCAGCTCACCACAGGGTTTCGTTTACAATGAGCAGTTCTTC.

The table lists this clonotype with many counts. The J gene is TRBJ2-4, the V gene TRBV29-1; no clear D. V was trimmed by 2 bases and J by 0 bases, leaving 2 bases between them. Germline loops: CDR1 SQVTM, CDR2 ANQGSEA. CDR3 length equals 12 residues. The CDR3 loop reads CSVELAKNIQYF. CDR3 bases: TGCAGCGTTGAATTAGCCAAAAACATTCAGTACTTC.

The chain joins TRBV7-3 to TRBJ1-3; TRBD1 aligns across 7 bases. The CDR3 totals 16 residues. Germline assignment: CDR1 SGHTA and CDR2 FQGTGA. J lost 3 bases, V lost 6 bases, and 11 bases had no gene match. The CDR3: CASSRTGENIGNTIYF. Here the CDR3 DNA reads TGTGCCAGCAGTCGGACAGGCGAGAACATTGGAAACACCATATATTTT.

The chain joins TRBV20-1 to TRBJ1-1; D remains ambiguous. The CDR3 is 12 amino acids. Trimming removed 6 bases from V and 5 bases from J, with 13 bases in between. Per germline, CDR1 DFQATT and CDR2 SNEGSKA (reference sequence). The CDR3 loop reads CSANKGGTEAFF. CDR3 bases: TGCAGTGCAAATAAAGGAGGGACTGAAGCTTTCTTT.

This clonotype has at least ten counts. The rearrangement joins TRBV3-1 to TRBJ2-6, with D hard to call. The CDR3 spans 16 residues. V was shortened by 0 bases and J by 2 bases, with 8 bases between the two germline ends. The germline V gene has CDR1 LGHDT and CDR2 YNNKEL (reference sequence). The DNA of the CDR3 is TGTGCCAGCAGCCAAGAGACGTTCACTGGGGCCAACGTCCTGACTTTC. Amino acid sequence: CASSQETFTGANVLTF.

This rearrangement joins TRBV5-1 to TRBJ2-5; D not certain. Germline loops: CDR1 SGHRS, CDR2 YFSETQ. V was shortened by 4 bases and J by 1 base, with 5 bases between the two germline ends. The CDR3 is made up of 12 amino acids. For the CDR3, the DNA is TGCGCCAGCAGCACCCCCCAAGAGACCCAGTACTTC. Translated, it gives CASSTPQETQYF.

This clonotype turned up a few times. The chain employs TRBV7-2 and TRBJ2-7, with 7 nucleotides matching TRBD2. Germline V lookup: CDR1 SGHTA, CDR2 FQGNSA. V dropped 1 base and J dropped 3; count of bases not matched to a gene: 6. This CDR3 has 15 amino acids. CDR3 in amino acids: CASSLELAGDYEQYF. The CDR3 nucleotides are TGTGCCAGCAGCTTAGAATTAGCGGGTGACTACGAGCAGTACTTC.

This clonotype was counted between two and nine times. The chain has TRBV7-9 and TRBJ2-1; possible D gene TRBD2, 6 bases. V was clipped by 8 bases and J by 6 bases, with 23 bases between them. The CDR3 is made up of 16 amino acids. Germline V gene data show CDR1 as SEHNR and CDR2 as FQNEAQ (reference sequence). The CDR3 here is CASRSSSGILFNEQFF. The CDR3 DNA reads as TGTGCCAGCCGTTCTAGTAGCGGAATATTATTCAATGAGCAGTTCTTC.

This clonotype was counted a few times. This chain's CDR3 is CATSDLPPPDTQYF. CDR3 nucleotide sequence: TGTGCCACCAGTGATTTGCCCCCCCCAGATACGCAGTATTTT. The rearrangement joins TRBV24-1 to TRBJ2-3; D is unresolved. Trimming left V 0 bases short and J 4 bases short, with 7 bases between. The CDR3 totals 14 residues. Per the germline V gene, CDR1 is KGHDR and CDR2 is SFDVKD.

This rearrangement joins TRBV28 to TRBJ2-3, with 8 bases matching TRBD1. CDR1 is MDHEN, CDR2 SYDVKM, per germline. This CDR3 spans 16 amino acids. With 8 bases clipped from V and 1 base from J, the junction kept 11 bases outside the gene matches. CDR3 region: CASLPPDRGGTDTQYF. The CDR3 nucleotides read TGTGCCAGCCTCCCCCCCGACAGGGGTGGCACAGATACGCAGTATTTT.

This clonotype was observed a few times. DNA for the CDR3: TGTGCCAGCAGCCAAACCTACGGGACGGAAGAGACCCAGTACTTC. Its protein product is CASSQTYGTEETQYF. The rearrangement joins TRBV3-1 to TRBJ2-5; the D call may be TRBD1 or TRBD2 (5 bases each). Germline loops: CDR1 LGHDT, CDR2 YNNKEL (reference sequence). The CDR3 loop spans 15 amino acids. Deletions cut 2 bases from V and 3 bases from J, with 13 bases between.

The chain recombines TRBV4-1 with TRBJ2-1; a possible D gene is TRBD2 (6 bases). The CDR3 has 15 residues. Trimming removed 1 base at V and 0 bases at J, with 7 bases between. Germline assignment: CDR1 MGHRA and CDR2 YSYEKL. The DNA of the CDR3 is TGCGCCAGCAGCCAAGGGGAGGACTCCTACAATGAGCAGTTCTTC. Its protein product is CASSQGEDSYNEQFF.

This clonotype was detected a few times. The chain joins TRBV7-9 to TRBJ2-1, with D perhaps matching TRBD2 (6 bases). CDR1 is SEHNR and CDR2 is FQNEAQ in the germline V gene (reference sequence). The CDR3 runs to 18 residues. Trimming cost V 1 base and J 6 bases, with 22 bases left between them. The CDR3 bases are TGTGCCAGCAGCTTAGAGGTGCGGCTAGCGTTATGGGGCAATGAGCAGTTCTTC. Translated: CASSLEVRLALWGNEQFF.

The chain carries TRBV13 and TRBJ2-7; 15 positions match TRBD2. The V gene's germline CDR1 is PRHDT and CDR2 FYEKMQ (reference sequence). The CDR3 has 17 residues. With 3 bases clipped from V and 0 bases from J, the junction kept 3 bases outside the gene matches. CDR3 DNA: TGTGCCAGCAGCTTCGGACTAGCGGGAGGGAACTCCTACGAGCAGTACTTC. This gives the protein CASSFGLAGGNSYEQYF.

Concerning this clonotype itself: One end of the junction is discordant with germline, which a read error may explain. This rearrangement joins TRBV7-9 to TRBJ1-4, with D perhaps matching TRBD1 (6 bases). Germline CDR1 and CDR2: SEHNR and FQNEAQ (reference sequence). The CDR3 sequence is 15 residues long. The CDR3 DNA reads as TGTGTCAGCAGCCGTAGGACAGAACTAAATGAAAAACTGTTTTTT. The encoded protein is CVSSRRTELNEKLFF.

In its sample, this clonotype was seen a few times. The V gene is TRBV29-1, the J gene TRBJ2-2; D is perhaps TRBD1 (5 bases). V was trimmed by 6 bases and J by 6 bases, leaving 11 bases between them. Per the germline V gene, CDR1 is SQVTM and CDR2 is ANQGSEA. This CDR3 spans 12 amino acids. CDR3 protein: CSVTTESGELFF. The CDR3 DNA sequence: TGCAGCGTAACGACAGAATCCGGGGAGCTGTTTTTT.

V is TRBV4-3 and J is TRBJ2-1; TRBD2 matches at 8 bases. The trim removed 4 bases at V and 3 bases at J, leaving 8 bases unmatched. The germline V gene encodes CDR1 LGHNA and CDR2 YSLEER. The CDR3 loop spans 16 amino acids. For the CDR3, the DNA is TGCGCCAGCAGCCGTCTAAGCGGGGGATTCTACAATGAGCAGTTCTTC. It specifies CASSRLSGGFYNEQFF.

The CDR3, as DNA: TGCGCCAGCAGTGAGTACAGTGACCAAGAGACCCAGTACTTC. Amino acids: CASSEYSDQETQYF. The chain uses TRBV10-1 and TRBJ2-1; D gene unclear. The J call is doubtful: the DNA matches TRBJ2-5 better. This CDR3 spans 14 amino acids. Germline V gene lookup returns CDR1 WNHNN and CDR2 SYGVQD (reference sequence).

This clonotype was seen more than once but under ten times. CDR3 in amino acids: CASSQDLSAADGNTIYF. CDR3 nucleotides: TGTGCCAGCAGCCAAGATCTAAGTGCGGCAGATGGAAACACCATATATTTT. The V gene is TRBV4-2, the J gene TRBJ1-3; D call uncertain. The CDR3 is made up of 17 amino acids. V gave up 0 bases and J gave up 3 bases, with 15 bases separating them. Germline lookup yields CDR1 LGHNA and CDR2 YNFKEQ.

This clonotype was detected only a few times. V gene TRBV28 combines with J gene TRBJ2-1, with a weak D call TRBD2 (6 bases). The end of the DNA fits TRBJ2-5 better, so the J call may be wrong. CDR3 size: 19 residues. In germline, CDR1 is MDHEN, CDR2 SYDVKM. The CDR3 DNA reads as TGTGCCAGCAGTTTACCTAGGAGCAGGCGGGACGTCGACCAAGAGACCCAGTACTTC. Residues: CASSLPRSRRDVDQETQYF.

This clonotype has only a few counts. V and J are TRBV11-2 and TRBJ2-7, with 7 bases fitting TRBD2. The CDR3 loop spans 16 amino acids. Germline CDR1 SGHAT, CDR2 FQNNGV. The trim removed 4 bases at V and 0 bases at J, leaving 9 bases unmatched. In DNA, the CDR3 is TGTGCCAGCAGCTCGTACCCTCTAGCGGTCTCCTACGAGCAGTACTTC. Its translation is CASSSYPLAVSYEQYF.

The V and J genes are TRBV6-2 or TRBV6-3 and TRBJ1-2, with D unresolved. The CDR3 runs 14 residues. Germline V gene lookup returns CDR1 MNHEY and CDR2 SVGEGT. V was shortened by 6 bases and J by 7 bases, with 18 bases between the two germline ends. For the CDR3, the DNA is TGTGCCAGCAGAAAATCGACGGGGATGATTGGCTACACCTTC. This encodes CASRKSTGMIGYTF.

This clonotype was counted only a few times. V is TRBV4-1 and J is TRBJ2-3, with TRBD2 as a possible D gene (6 bases). Trimming took off 3 bases at V and 2 bases at J, with 9 bases between the two ends. Germline CDR1 MGHRA, CDR2 YSYEKL. The CDR3 totals 14 residues. The CDR3: CASSQAGNTDTQYF. The CDR3 DNA reads as TGCGCCAGCAGCCAGGCGGGAAACACAGATACGCAGTATTTT.

This clonotype was seen only a few times. This chain joins TRBV28 and TRBJ2-5; 11 bases match TRBD2. J gave up 5 bases and V 6 bases, and 11 bases lay outside the gene matches. The CDR3 sequence is 16 residues long. From germline, CDR1 is MDHEN and CDR2 SYDVKM. In nucleotides, the CDR3 is TGTGCCAGCAGCCCCATTAGCGGGAGGGAGGAGGAGACCCAGTACTTC. Translation gives CASSPISGREEETQYF. The whole variable domain, remainder taken from reference TRBV28 and TRBJ2-5, is DVKVTQSSRYLVKRTGEKVFLECVQDMDHENMFWYRQDPGLGLRLIYFSYDVKMKEKGDIPEGYSVSREKKERFSLILESASTNQTSMYLCASSPISGREEETQYFGPGTRLLVL.

The chain has TRBV20-1 and TRBJ2-5, with a possible D match to TRBD2 (7 bases). The CDR3 sequence is 14 residues long. V was cut by 5 bases and J by 5 bases, with 18 bases left in between. The germline CDR1 and CDR2 sequences are DFQATT and SNEGSKA (reference sequence). The CDR3 nucleotides are TGCAGTGCTGGCCGCGGGGGCCCTGAGGAGACCCAGTACTTC. Translation gives CSAGRGGPEETQYF.

The sample holds one count of this clonotype. The rearrangement joins TRBV9 to TRBJ1-2; tentative D call: TRBD1 (6 bases). CDR3 size: 14 residues. CDR1 and CDR2 (germline): SGDLS, YYNGEE. V lost 4 bases and J lost 2, with 12 bases in between. The CDR3 sequence: CASSSKGGNYGYTF. The CDR3 DNA follows: TGTGCCAGCAGCTCCAAGGGGGGGAACTATGGCTACACCTTC.

J is TRBJ2-4 and V is TRBV7-8; possibly TRBD1 or TRBD2 for D (5 bases each). This CDR3 comprises 16 residues. CDR1 and CDR2 (germline): SGHVS, FQNEAQ. Trimming removed 6 bases from V and 4 bases from J, with 19 bases in between. The CDR3: CASSFSGRVKKNIQYF. In DNA form, the CDR3 reads TGTGCCAGCAGTTTTTCAGGGAGAGTGAAGAAAAACATTCAGTACTTC.